This TCR beta chain derives from a study of blood T cell repertoires in COVID-19. Study as a whole: Samples taken during acute and convalescent COVID-19 were collected in the United States, Italy and Spain. Sample material is recorded as cDNA or gDNA derived from T cells, B-cell-depleted T cells, or PBMCs.

The CDR3 spans 15 residues. The ends lost 4 bases at V and 4 bases at J; junction bases unmatched: 7. In germline, CDR1 is MGHDK, CDR2 SYGVNS. The authors' processing: Scientists estimated how many nucleated cells there were by amplifying reference gene primers. Clones were read by immunoSEQ multiplex PCR, and TCRdb kept only the in-frame ones, dropping some. From that table come the V and J calls and clone size; the DNA was used to work out D and trimming. Among approximately 240,000 clones, about 88% were seen once, and the ten largest hold under 3.5%. The J gene is TRBJ1-2, the V gene TRBV25-1; 9 bases are a match to TRBD1. The sequenced sample was peripheral blood. This TCR was recovered from a man in his forties or fifties who had recovered from COVID-19. CDR3 sequence: CASSVDRGRSYGYTF. In DNA, the CDR3 is TGTGCCAGCAGTGTCGACAGGGGGAGAAGCTATGGCTACACCTTC.